Listed below are T cell receptor beta chains from one sample, sequenced in a study of Graves' ophthalmopathy and Graves' hyperthyroidism. From the multiplex PCR reads, TCRdb called clonotypes with MiXCR, one entry per CDR3 protein. The table shows some 400,000 distinct CDR3 sequences, with 15% to 20% occurring only once. The material sequenced was peripheral blood. The receptor set was obtained from a woman aged 18 to 35 with Graves' ophthalmopathy. CDR3s include the opening cysteine and the closing phenylalanine or tryptophan. The order of the fields is V gene, J gene, clone size, D gene, CDR3 DNA, CDR3 protein. A D gene is named only where the DNA matches it firmly. Expanded clones are given a class, and other clones once, few, many or no size at all.

v_gene: TRBV6-1; j_gene: TRBJ2-5; abundance: -; d_gene: -; CDR3nt: TGTGCCAGCAGTGAAGCACTAGCACGCCGAGAGACCCAGTACTTC; CDR3aa: CASSEALARRETQYF
v_gene: TRBV15; j_gene: TRBJ2-4; abundance: many; d_gene: TRBD1; CDR3nt: TGTGCCACCAGCAGAGACGTCCGGGACAGCAAAAACATTCAGTACTTC; CDR3aa: CATSRDVRDSKNIQYF
v_gene: TRBV11-2; j_gene: TRBJ1-1; abundance: many; d_gene: -; CDR3nt: TGTGCCAGCAGAACCTATGGGCTTGAAGCTTTCTTT; CDR3aa: CASRTYGLEAFF
v_gene: TRBV29-1; j_gene: TRBJ1-3; abundance: many; d_gene: -; CDR3nt: TGCAGCGTTAGCTTCACTTCTGGAAACACCATATATTTT; CDR3aa: CSVSFTSGNTIYF
v_gene: TRBV5-1; j_gene: TRBJ2-2; abundance: many; d_gene: -; CDR3nt: TGCGCCAGCAGCTTGGCGTCGTACCCCGGGGAGCTGTTTTTT; CDR3aa: CASSLASYPGELFF
v_gene: TRBV4-3; j_gene: TRBJ1-1; abundance: many; d_gene: -; CDR3nt: TGCGCCAGCAGCCAAGATAGACTCTTGGGAACTGAAGCTTTCTTT; CDR3aa: CASSQDRLLGTEAFF
v_gene: TRBV5-1; j_gene: TRBJ1-1; abundance: many; d_gene: TRBD1; CDR3nt: TGCGCCAGCAGCTTGGAGAATCTACAGGGGGGCACTGAAGCTTTCTTT; CDR3aa: CASSLENLQGGTEAFF
v_gene: TRBV19; j_gene: TRBJ2-7; abundance: many; d_gene: TRBD1; CDR3nt: TGTGCCAGTAGTCCTGGGACAGGAAAATACGAGCAGTACTTC; CDR3aa: CASSPGTGKYEQYF
v_gene: TRBV20-1; j_gene: TRBJ1-1; abundance: many; d_gene: TRBD1; CDR3nt: TGCAGTGCTGGATCGGACAGGATGAACACTGAAGCTTTCTTT; CDR3aa: CSAGSDRMNTEAFF
v_gene: TRBV6-2/TRBV6-3; j_gene: TRBJ1-3; abundance: many; d_gene: -; CDR3nt: TGTGCCAGCAGTTACCCCGGGCGCCGGTTCTCTGGAAACACCATATATTTT; CDR3aa: CASSYPGRRFSGNTIYF
v_gene: TRBV30; j_gene: TRBJ1-5; abundance: many; d_gene: -; CDR3nt: TGTGCCTGGAGTGTACCCTGGGACGCAGCTAATCAGCCCCAGCATTTT; CDR3aa: CAWSVPWDAANQPQHF
v_gene: TRBV6-1; j_gene: TRBJ1-1; abundance: -; d_gene: -; CDR3nt: TGTGCCAGCACCGCCGGGGGGGCAAACGAAGCTTTCTTT; CDR3aa: CASTAGGANEAFF
v_gene: TRBV12-3/TRBV12-4; j_gene: TRBJ2-5; abundance: many; d_gene: -; CDR3nt: TGTGCCAGCAGTTTCCTGGACAGACAAGAGACCCAGTACTTC; CDR3aa: CASSFLDRQETQYF
v_gene: TRBV12-3/TRBV12-4; j_gene: TRBJ2-7; abundance: many; d_gene: -; CDR3nt: TGTGCCAGCAGTTTAGCCAGCCCCTACGAGCAGTACTTC; CDR3aa: CASSLASPYEQYF
v_gene: TRBV19; j_gene: TRBJ2-7; abundance: many; d_gene: -; CDR3nt: TGTGCCAGTAGTAATTGGACACCATCCTACGAGCAGTACTTC; CDR3aa: CASSNWTPSYEQYF
v_gene: TRBV28; j_gene: TRBJ2-7; abundance: many; d_gene: TRBD1; CDR3nt: TGTGCCAGCAGCCGGGACAGGGGGCGAAGTAAGGACGAGCAGTACTTC; CDR3aa: CASSRDRGRSKDEQYF
v_gene: TRBV9; j_gene: TRBJ2-5; abundance: many; d_gene: TRBD2; CDR3nt: TGTGCCAGCAGCGTCGGACTAGCGGGGACCCAAGAGACCCAGTACTTC; CDR3aa: CASSVGLAGTQETQYF
v_gene: TRBV11-2; j_gene: TRBJ2-6; abundance: -; d_gene: -; CDR3nt: TGTGCCAGCAGCCCGCATAGGGGATTCTCTGGGGCCAACGCCCTGACTTTC; CDR3aa: CASSPHRGFSGANALTF
v_gene: TRBV27; j_gene: TRBJ2-5; abundance: many; d_gene: TRBD2; CDR3nt: TGTGCCAGCAGTACACGACTAGCGGGAGGGCCAGGGGCAGAGACCCAGTACTTC; CDR3aa: CASSTRLAGGPGAETQYF
v_gene: TRBV6-5; j_gene: TRBJ2-2; abundance: many; d_gene: TRBD1; CDR3nt: TGTGCCAGCAGACCGGGGACAGCAAACACCGGGGAGCTGTTTTTT; CDR3aa: CASRPGTANTGELFF
v_gene: TRBV10-2; j_gene: TRBJ1-5; abundance: many; d_gene: TRBD1; CDR3nt: TGCGCCAGCAGGGAAGGGACAGGGGGCAATCAGCCCCAGCATTTT; CDR3aa: CASREGTGGNQPQHF
v_gene: TRBV28; j_gene: TRBJ1-1; abundance: -; d_gene: -; CDR3nt: TGTGCCAGCAGTAAACAGGTGAGGACTGAAGCTTTCTTT; CDR3aa: CASSKQVRTEAFF
v_gene: TRBV28; j_gene: TRBJ2-7; abundance: many; d_gene: -; CDR3nt: TGTGCCAGCAGTTTTCGGGGGAGAGGCTACGAGCAGTACTTC; CDR3aa: CASSFRGRGYEQYF